The present entry profiles one TCR beta chain with its context. Its antigen is as yet unknown. The sample is drawn from a study of breast tumors, draining lymph nodes, adjacent tissues. Study-wide results and caveats: Tumor and nontumor repertoires were significantly more similar in luminal-like than in basal-like breast cancer.

One entry per CDR3 protein, called by TCRdb with MiXCR from the multiplex PCR reads. The sample includes roughly 130,000 distinct CDR3 sequences, 20% seen only once; the top ten take roughly 3.5%. V gave up 3 bases and J gave up 5 bases, with 12 bases separating them. This CDR3 region has 14 residues. Germline assignment: CDR1 SGHRS and CDR2 YFSETQ. The lymph nodes were axillary draining lymph nodes from breast cancer patients. This clonotype was obtained from a female donor with breast cancer. Some clones in this sample may be carry-over from other donors' samples. Input material: axillary lymph node tissue. The chain has TRBV5-1 and TRBJ2-4; D gene uncertain. CDR3 protein: CASSSPTEQNIQYF. In DNA, the CDR3 is TGCGCCAGCAGCTCCCCGACCGAACAAAACATTCAGTACTTC.